This T cell receptor (beta chain) was captured by sequencing in a study of synovial regulatory T cells in juvenile arthritis. The CDR3 loop spans 16 amino acids. No DNA has been recorded. From germline, CDR1 is LGHNA and CDR2 YNFKEQ. Produced via immunoSEQ multiplex PCR; TCRdb's table is partial and in-frame only. The sample's table shows roughly 9,200 clones. The clonotype comes from a donor aged 2-30 years with juvenile idiopathic arthritis. V usage is TRBV4-2 and J usage is TRBJ1-1. The sample comprised Treg cells from blood. Subset given: remaining (HLA-DR-negative) circulating blood Treg cells. CDR3 in amino acids: CASSQGQLRMNTEAFF.